The clone carrying this TCR beta chain was seen a single time. The sample belongs to a study of radiation and T cells in renal cell carcinoma. V shed 6 bases and J 9 bases; nucleotides not matched to a gene: 13. The length of the CDR3 is 15 residues. The V gene's germline CDR1 is MDHEN and CDR2 SYDVKM. This table comes from immunoSEQ multiplex PCR, and its TCRdb copy is limited to in-frame clones, with some not included. The table includes 70,000 or so clones, 82% detected once. Documented time point: blood 2 weeks post-SBRT. Treatment of the sample: 15 Gy SBRT to primary tumor, nephrectomy 4 weeks later. This renal cell carcinoma was of the clear cell type.

The clonotype was recovered from a man aged 55 to 69 with renal cell carcinoma. The chain uses TRBV28 and TRBJ1-5; 8 bases agree with TRBD1. This specimen was blood, taken from a patient whose treatment included radiotherapy and nephrectomy. This CDR3 reads CASSLRGPLMGPQHF. Written as DNA, the CDR3 is TGTGCCAGCAGCCTCAGGGGGCCACTAATGGGGCCCCAGCATTTT.